This T cell receptor beta chain emerged from a study of blood T cells in healthy people across ages. Per sample, at least 6 micrograms of total RNA were extracted. A second PCR, run for about 7 to 11 cycles, used a sample-barcoded 5' primer plus a J-beta primer mix. Any given sample supplied a minimum of 3 million CDR3-containing paired-end reads. TCRdb reanalysed the 5' RACE reads using MiXCR and keeps one entry per CDR3 protein. This sample carries under 700,000 distinct CDR3 sequences, under 30% of them seen once, and the ten largest clones take approximately 10%. This CDR3 comprises 15 residues. Germline V gene data show CDR1 as SGHDN and CDR2 as FVKESK. Trimming shortened V by 4 bases and J by 5 bases, and 17 bases separated the two germline ends. The table lists this clonotype with a few counts. The data were also submitted as part of a second study, on T cells of mothers and their children. That work adds: In unrelated and related pairs, TCR recombination output is shaped in a similar way by thymic selection.

The V and J genes are TRBV14 and TRBJ2-5, with D perhaps being TRBD1 or TRBD2 (5 bases each). Material for sequencing was blood. The source is a boy aged 5-17 years in good health. The CDR3 coding sequence is TGTGCCAGCAGCCCGGGACGGTGGGTGCTTGAGACCCAGTACTTC. Translated, it gives CASSPGRWVLETQYF.